The rows below give T cell receptor beta chains drawn from one sample of a study of T cells in Graves' hyperthyroidism and ophthalmopathy. TCRdb processed the multiplex PCR reads anew with MiXCR; each CDR3 protein has one entry. The table has 480,000 or so distinct CDR3 sequences, 46% seen once. Input material: peripheral blood or thyroid tissue (not recorded which). The origin of the receptors is an adult woman with Graves' disease, either hyperthyroidism or ophthalmopathy (not recorded which). CDR3s include the opening cysteine and the closing phenylalanine or tryptophan. The D gene is left open where the match is weak. Clone sizes are given selectively: once, few, many, or a class where the clone is expanded.

clone_size,j_call,v_call,d_call,cdr3_nt,cdr3_aa
once,TRBJ1-2,TRBV20-1,.,TGCAGCCCCAGGAGGCGGGGTCTCTTC,CSPRRRGLF
.,TRBJ2-7,TRBV29-1,.,TGCAGCTTAAAGGGGCGGGACTACGAGCAGTACTTC,CSLKGRDYEQYF
.,TRBJ2-7,TRBV11-2,TRBD1,TGTGCCAGCAGCCAGAACAGGGGTAACGAGCAGTACTTC,CASSQNRGNEQYF
.,TRBJ1-1,TRBV9,.,TGTGCCAGCAGCCTCGGCAGCCACACTGAAGCTTTCTTT,CASSLGSHTEAFF
.,TRBJ1-2,TRBV29-1,.,TGCAGCGTTTCAATGACGGGGAACTATGGCTACACCTTC,CSVSMTGNYGYTF
.,TRBJ1-1,TRBV9,.,TGTGCCAGCAGCCACCGGGGGGATAGCGGAGGGAACACTGAAGCTTTCTTT,CASSHRGDSGGNTEAFF
.,TRBJ2-1,TRBV24-1,.,TGTGCCACCAGTGATCAACGGGAGCTGTCCTACAATGAGCAGTTCTTC,CATSDQRELSYNEQFF
many,TRBJ1-6,TRBV4-1,.,TGCGCCAGCAGCCAAGGAAACCGAGTGGCAGGAGCTAATTCACCCCTCCACTTT,CASSQGNRVAGANSPLHF
many,TRBJ1-4,TRBV4-3,TRBD1,TGCGCCAGCAGTAAGGGGCTGGGACAGGGGAGCGAAAAACTGTTTTTT,CASSKGLGQGSEKLFF
.,TRBJ2-7,TRBV5-6,.,TGTGCCAGCAGCTTGGGAAGCGACGAGCAGTACTTC,CASSLGSDEQYF
many,TRBJ1-6,TRBV14,TRBD1,TGTGCCAGCAGCCGCACAGGGGGGAGCTCCTATAATTCACCCCTCCACTTT,CASSRTGGSSYNSPLHF
.,TRBJ1-5,TRBV11-2,TRBD1,TGTGCCAGCAGACCATCAGGGGGCTTTGGTCAGCCCCAGCATTTT,CASRPSGGFGQPQHF
many,TRBJ2-7,TRBV20-1,TRBD2,TGCAGTGCTACCGCCAGGCTAGCGGCAACCTACGAGCAGTACTTC,CSATARLAATYEQYF
.,TRBJ2-2,TRBV7-7,TRBD1,TGTGCAGTGACAGGCGCCAGGGGGCAGGACGGGGAGCTGTTTTTT,CAVTGARGQDGELFF
once,TRBJ2-5,TRBV10-3,.,TGTGCCATCAGTGAGGAGGGGCCGCAAGAGACCCAGTACTTC,CAISEEGPQETQYF
many,TRBJ2-7,TRBV5-1,.,TGCGCCAGCAGCTCCGGACAGGGAGGGGACTACGAGCAGTACTTC,CASSSGQGGDYEQYF
few,TRBJ2-1,TRBV2,TRBD2,TGTGCCAGCGGCGGTCGGACTAGCGCCTACAATGAGCAGTTCTTC,CASGGRTSAYNEQFF
many,TRBJ1-1,TRBV3-1,TRBD1,TGTGCCAGCTCACAGGGGGCGAACACTGAAGCTTTCTTT,CASSQGANTEAFF